A single sample is the source of the 2 T cell receptor beta chains below, sequenced in a study of beta chain features in type 1 diabetes. Expressed TCRB transcripts were sequenced after all isolated RNA was converted to cDNA. Sequencing used immunoSEQ multiplex PCR; TCRdb keeps in-frame clones, though not all of them. The repertoire consists of approximately 200,000 clones, with 7.5% to 10% occurring once and the leading ten covering approximately 0.035%. Sequenced input: naive CD4+ T cells from blood. All receptors derive from a woman aged 18 to 35 in good health.

V gene TRBV5-1 combines with J gene TRBJ2-7; a weak D match, TRBD1 (5 bases). With 2 bases removed from V and 2 bases from J, the gap between germline ends came to 11 bases. CDR3 size: 14 residues. Looked up from germline, CDR1 is SGHRS and CDR2 is YFSETQ. The CDR3 sequence is CASSFPDTTYEQYF. The DNA of the CDR3 is TGCGCCAGCAGCTTCCCGGACACGACCTACGAGCAGTACTTC.

This clone was seen only a few times. The DNA for the CDR3 is TGTGCCAGCAGTTTAAGTCCCCAGGGGACCTACGAGCAGTACTTC. This codes for CASSLSPQGTYEQYF. The chain employs TRBV27 and TRBJ2-7, with a possible D match to TRBD1 (6 bases). The length of the CDR3 is 15 residues. V lost 2 bases and J lost 2, with 13 bases in between. The germline V gene encodes CDR1 MNHEY and CDR2 SMNVEV (reference sequence).